What follows are 25 T cell receptor beta chains derived from one specimen sequenced in a study of cytomegalovirus exposure and HLA in healthy donors. 60 Vbeta and 13 Jbeta primers were used in PCR. Clones were read by immunoSEQ multiplex PCR, and TCRdb kept only the in-frame ones, dropping some. This sample yields 150,000 to 200,000 clones, of which around three quarters are seen a single time; about 1.5% belongs to the top ten. Material: PBMCs. These receptor sequences come from a woman between 25 and 40 years old in good health and CMV-seronegative.

V usage is TRBV15 and J usage is TRBJ2-5; 10 nucleotides agree with TRBD2. Germline loops: CDR1 LNHNV, CDR2 YYDKDF (reference sequence). J gave up 5 bases and V 0 bases, and 6 bases lay outside the gene matches. This CDR3 is built from 16 residues. The CDR3 spells CATSRDPPAGGETQYF. In DNA, the CDR3 is TGTGCCACCAGCAGAGATCCCCCAGCGGGAGGGGAGACCCAGTACTTC.

The V gene is TRBV27, the J gene TRBJ2-1, with a possible D match to TRBD2 (5 bases). This CDR3 comprises 12 residues. The V gene lost 5 bases and the J gene lost 15 bases, with 17 bases spanning the gap. CDR1 MNHEY and CDR2 SMNVEV come from the germline V gene (reference sequence). CDR3 loop: CASSPRAGEGFF. CDR3 DNA: TGTGCCAGCAGTCCCCGCGCTGGAGAGGGGTTCTTC.

The chain is built from TRBV7-7 and TRBJ2-2; 7 bases are shared with TRBD1. V lost 0 bases to trimming and J lost 5 bases; unmatched junction nucleotides: 3. The length of the CDR3 is 15 residues. Germline CDR1 is SSHAT and CDR2 is FNYEAQ (reference sequence). As DNA, the CDR3 is TGTGCCAGCAGCTTAGCCAGGGGGAATACCGGGGAGCTGTTTTTT. Amino acid sequence: CASSLARGNTGELFF.

The CDR3 here is CASSTSGPSPSYEQYF. CDR3 DNA sequence: TGTGCCAGCAGTACTAGCGGGCCCAGCCCCTCCTACGAGCAGTACTTC. The rearrangement uses TRBV28 and TRBJ2-7, with 9 bases aligning to TRBD2. V was pared by 5 bases and J by 0 bases, with 8 bases of the junction left unmatched. The CDR3 consists of 16 residues. Germline V gives CDR1 MDHEN, CDR2 SYDVKM.

The sample holds a few counts of this clone. V is TRBV27 and J is TRBJ1-2; D is possibly TRBD1 (5 bases). Trimming took 2 bases from V and 2 from J, leaving 9 bases between them. Germline CDR1 reads MNHEY; CDR2 reads SMNVEV (reference sequence). The CDR3 is made up of 14 amino acids. For the CDR3, the DNA is TGTGCCAGCAGTTTACGGGGGGGGAACTATGGCTACACCTTC. This codes for CASSLRGGNYGYTF.

This chain joins TRBV5-1 and TRBJ2-7, with D possibly matching TRBD1 (6 bases). The germline V gene encodes CDR1 SGHRS and CDR2 YFSETQ. The V and J ends lost 4 bases and 5 bases respectively, with 19 bases between them. The CDR3 length is 15 residues. The CDR3 region is CASSRQGPLGDEQYF. The CDR3 DNA sequence: TGCGCCAGCAGCCGGCAGGGGCCTTTAGGAGACGAGCAGTACTTC.

The sample holds a few counts of this clone. The genes are TRBV5-1 and TRBJ1-4; TRBD1 matches at 8 bases. Germline CDR1 SGHRS, CDR2 YFSETQ. The V gene end was trimmed by 2 bases and the J gene end by 8 bases; junction bases not matched to a gene: 5. The CDR3 has 14 amino acids. The CDR3 protein is CASSLRQGREKLFF. Here the CDR3 DNA reads TGCGCCAGCAGCTTACGACAGGGGCGGGAAAAACTGTTTTTT.

Points on this clone: An end of the junction does not agree with germline; a read error may underlie this. This chain joins TRBV5-4 and TRBJ2-7, with TRBD1 matching 8 bases. This CDR3 comprises 16 residues. Looked up from germline, CDR1 is SGHNT and CDR2 is YYREEE (reference sequence). CDR3 nucleotide sequence: TGTGCCAGCGGCTTGGGTGGGACAGGTATTACCTACGAGCAGTACTTC. It specifies CASGLGGTGITYEQYF.

The V and J genes are TRBV10-3 and TRBJ2-5; D is unclear. CDR1 is ENHRY, CDR2 SYGVKD, per germline. The V gene lost 3 bases and the J gene lost 4 bases, with 9 bases spanning the gap. The CDR3 is 13 residues long. CDR3 nucleotides: TGTGCCATCAGTGATACGAGAGCAGAGACCCAGTACTTC. This translates into CAISDTRAETQYF.

The rearrangement links TRBV19 to TRBJ1-2; D is unresolved. V dropped 5 bases and J dropped 0 bases, with 7 bases sitting between them. The CDR3 covers 13 residues. Germline V gene lookup returns CDR1 LNHDA and CDR2 SQIVND (reference sequence). This chain's CDR3 is CASSSVPNYGYTF. In nucleotides, the CDR3 is TGTGCCAGTAGTTCGGTTCCTAACTATGGCTACACCTTC.

The rearrangement links TRBV5-1 to TRBJ2-5; the match to TRBD1 covers 8 bases. V lost 4 bases, J lost 4 bases, and 6 bases stayed unmatched. The CDR3 length is 14 residues. CDR1 is SGHRS and CDR2 is YFSETQ in the germline V gene. CDR3 residues: CASSPQGGGETQYF. CDR3 DNA: TGCGCCAGCAGCCCACAGGGGGGAGGAGAGACCCAGTACTTC. The full variable domain, with the rest looked up from reference TRBV5-1 and TRBJ2-5, is KAGVTQTPRYLIKTRGQQVTLSCSPISGHRSVSWYQQTPGQGLQFLFEYFSETQRNKGNFPGRFSGRQFSNSRSEMNVSTLELGDSALYLCASSPQGGGETQYFGPGTRLLVL.

The rearrangement links TRBV19 to TRBJ2-7, with 10 bases lining up with TRBD2. This CDR3 comprises 18 residues. Trimming at V came to 6 bases and at J to 0 bases, leaving 14 bases not matched to a gene. Germline CDR1 is LNHDA and CDR2 is SQIVND (reference sequence). Here the CDR3 DNA reads TGTGCCAGTAGCCGGCGGCTAGCGGGGGATTCCGCCTCCTACGAGCAGTACTTC. Translated, it gives CASSRRLAGDSASYEQYF.

The V call is TRBV6-5, the J call TRBJ2-1; 10 bases are a match to TRBD2. Trimming took 5 bases from V and 6 from J; bases not matched to a gene: 4. CDR3 length: 14 residues. Germline values: CDR1 MNHEY, CDR2 SVGAGI. Written as DNA, the CDR3 is TGTGCCAGCAGTCTAGCGGGAGCGGTCAATGAGCAGTTCTTC. It is translated as CASSLAGAVNEQFF.

The chain couples TRBV9 to TRBJ1-3, with TRBD1 matching over 7 bases. The V gene's germline CDR1 is SGDLS and CDR2 YYNGEE. The V segment lost 4 bases and the J segment 11 bases; nucleotides outside the gene matches: 6. CDR3 size: 12 residues. DNA of the CDR3: TGTGCCAGCAGCCCACTACAGGGGTCCATATATTTT. It codes for CASSPLQGSIYF.

The rearrangement joins TRBV10-3 to TRBJ1-5, with 11 positions matching TRBD1. With 2 bases clipped from V and 5 bases from J, the junction kept 2 bases outside the gene matches. This CDR3 spans 15 amino acids. Germline V CDR1 and CDR2: ENHRY, SYGVKD. The CDR3 loop is CAISEQGQGDQPQHF. The CDR3 DNA follows: TGTGCCATCAGTGAGCAGGGACAGGGGGATCAGCCCCAGCATTTT.

This chain links TRBV5-6 with TRBJ1-2; 10 positions match TRBD1. V gave up 2 bases and J gave up 8 bases; unmatched junction bases: 3. From germline, CDR1 is SGHDT and CDR2 YYEEEE. The CDR3 covers 13 residues. The CDR3 loop reads CASSFDRGRGYTF. The DNA for the CDR3 is TGTGCCAGCAGCTTTGACAGGGGGCGAGGCTACACCTTC.

The V gene is TRBV19, the J gene TRBJ2-5, with 9 bases aligning to TRBD1. Trimming removed 9 bases from V and 2 bases from J; junction bases left unmatched: 10. The CDR3 length is 15 residues. Germline-derived CDR1 and CDR2 are LNHDA and SQIVND (reference sequence). In DNA, the CDR3 is TGTGCCAGCTCCGAATACAGGGGGCAACAAGAGACCCAGTACTTC. Protein product: CASSEYRGQQETQYF.

The gene calls are TRBV6-6 and TRBJ2-2, with D perhaps TRBD2 (7 bases). Trimming shortened V by 5 bases and J by 6 bases, and 19 bases separated the two germline ends. This CDR3 is 16 amino acids long. Germline V lookup: CDR1 MNHNY, CDR2 SVGAGI (reference sequence). The chain's CDR3 is CASSAPGGPIPGELFF. The CDR3 DNA is TGTGCCAGCAGTGCGCCGGGGGGCCCCATACCCGGGGAGCTGTTTTTT.

In this sample, this clone turned up a few times. Compared with germline, one end of the junction differs, possibly owing to a read error. CDR3 loop: CASSQGGTNTQYF. The CDR3 nucleotides are TGCGCCAGCAGCCAAGGGGGCACAAATACGCAGTATTTT. V and J are TRBV4-1 and TRBJ2-3; D might be TRBD1 (5 bases). Germline CDR1 and CDR2: MGHRA and YSYEKL. The CDR3 totals 13 residues.

This clone showed up just once. This rearrangement joins TRBV5-1 to TRBJ1-2; TRBD1 matches at 9 bases. The length of the CDR3 is 16 residues. The trim removed 7 bases at V and 2 bases at J, leaving 12 bases unmatched. Germline CDR1 and CDR2: SGHRS and YFSETQ. This chain's CDR3 is CASHHGTGRANYGYTF. The CDR3 nucleotides read TGCGCCAGCCACCATGGGACAGGGAGGGCCAACTATGGCTACACCTTC.

The chain employs TRBV6-1 and TRBJ2-2; 10 bases agree with TRBD2. Trimming removed 6 bases from V and 2 bases from J; junction bases left unmatched: 3. Germline-derived CDR1 and CDR2 are MNHNS and SASEGT. The CDR3 consists of 15 residues. The CDR3 DNA sequence: TGTGCCAGCAGGGGACTAGCGACTAACACCGGGGAGCTGTTTTTT. Translated: CASRGLATNTGELFF.

This sequence joins TRBV30 and TRBJ1-2; TRBD1 is a possible D gene (5 bases). The germline V gene encodes CDR1 GTSNPN and CDR2 SVGIG (reference sequence). V gave up 2 bases and J gave up 4 bases, with 11 bases separating them. The CDR3 is made up of 13 amino acids. This chain's CDR3 is CAWSWGGTYGYTF. The CDR3 DNA reads as TGTGCCTGGAGTTGGGGAGGGACCTATGGCTACACCTTC. The entire variable domain, with the rest obtained from reference TRBV30 and TRBJ1-2, is as follows: SQTIHQWPATLVQPVGSPLSLECTVEGTSNPNLYWYRQAAGRGLQLLFYSVGIGQISSEVPQNLSASRPQDRQFILSSKKLLLSDSGFYLCAWSWGGTYGYTFGSGTRLTVV.

This chain connects TRBV5-8 to TRBJ2-5; 7 bases are shared with TRBD1. Per germline, CDR1 SGHTS and CDR2 YDEGEE. J lost 4 bases, V lost 4 bases, and 7 bases had no gene match. The CDR3 is 14 residues long. In DNA, the CDR3 is TGTGCCAGCAGCCCCCAAGACAGGGTAGAGACCCAGTACTTC. It encodes CASSPQDRVETQYF.

As concerns this clone: Mismatch with germline at one junction end may stem from a read error. Different DNA sequences within this sample yield the same CDR3. The V gene is TRBV30, the J gene TRBJ1-1; no definite D call. The germline gives CDR1 GTSNPN, CDR2 SVGIG (reference sequence). This CDR3 has 12 amino acids. CDR3 sequence reads: CAWSVPDTEAFF. The CDR3 DNA is TGTGCCTGGAGTGTCCCCGACACTGAGGCTTTCTTT.

The chain couples TRBV15 to TRBJ2-6; no definite D call. CDR1 is LNHNV and CDR2 is YYDKDF in the germline V gene (reference sequence). V lost 3 bases to trimming and J lost 0 bases, with 9 bases between them. The CDR3 runs to 16 residues. CDR3: CATSRRSGSGANVLTF. The CDR3 DNA sequence: TGTGCCACCAGCAGGCGGTCGGGCTCTGGGGCCAACGTCCTGACTTTC.